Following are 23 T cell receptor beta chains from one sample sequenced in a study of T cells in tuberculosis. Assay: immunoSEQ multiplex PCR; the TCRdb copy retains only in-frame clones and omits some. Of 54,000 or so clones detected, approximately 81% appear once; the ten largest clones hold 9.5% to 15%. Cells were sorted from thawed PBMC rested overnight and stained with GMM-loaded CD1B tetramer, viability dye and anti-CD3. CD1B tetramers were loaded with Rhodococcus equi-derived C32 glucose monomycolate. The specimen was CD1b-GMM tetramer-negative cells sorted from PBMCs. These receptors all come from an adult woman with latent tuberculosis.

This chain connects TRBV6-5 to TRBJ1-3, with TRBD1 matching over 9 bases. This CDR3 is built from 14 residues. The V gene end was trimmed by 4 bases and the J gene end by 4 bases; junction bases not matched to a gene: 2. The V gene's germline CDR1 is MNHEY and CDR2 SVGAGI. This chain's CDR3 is CASSWDREGNTIYF. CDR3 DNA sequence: TGTGCCAGCAGTTGGGACAGGGAGGGAAACACCATATATTTT.

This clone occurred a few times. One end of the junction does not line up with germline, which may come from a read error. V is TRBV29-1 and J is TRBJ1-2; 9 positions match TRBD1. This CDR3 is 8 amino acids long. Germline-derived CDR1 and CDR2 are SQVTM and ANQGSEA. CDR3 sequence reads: CTDGDRAF. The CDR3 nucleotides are TGCACCGATGGGGACAGGGCATTC.

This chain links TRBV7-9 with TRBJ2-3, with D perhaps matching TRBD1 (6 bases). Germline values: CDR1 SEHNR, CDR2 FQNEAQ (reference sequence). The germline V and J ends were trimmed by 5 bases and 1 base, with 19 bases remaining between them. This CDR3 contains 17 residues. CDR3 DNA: TGTGCCAGCAGCGGACGAAGAATTAAGGGGGGCACAGATACGCAGTATTTT. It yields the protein CASSGRRIKGGTDTQYF.

The CDR3 here is CASSQEGGPAEKLFF. The CDR3 nucleotides are TGCGCCAGCAGCCAAGAAGGGGGCCCGGCTGAAAAACTGTTTTTT. The chain carries TRBV4-1 and TRBJ1-4; 7 bases agree with TRBD1. The CDR3 runs to 15 residues. V trimming: 0 bases; J trimming: 7 bases; junction bases outside the gene matches: 5. The germline V gene encodes CDR1 MGHRA and CDR2 YSYEKL.

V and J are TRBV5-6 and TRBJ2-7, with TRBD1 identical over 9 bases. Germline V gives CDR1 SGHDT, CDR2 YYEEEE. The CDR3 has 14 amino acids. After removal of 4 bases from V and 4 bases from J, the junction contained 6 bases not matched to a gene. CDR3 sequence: CASSPGTGRYEQYF. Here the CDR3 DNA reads TGTGCCAGCAGCCCCGGGACAGGGCGGTACGAGCAGTACTTC.

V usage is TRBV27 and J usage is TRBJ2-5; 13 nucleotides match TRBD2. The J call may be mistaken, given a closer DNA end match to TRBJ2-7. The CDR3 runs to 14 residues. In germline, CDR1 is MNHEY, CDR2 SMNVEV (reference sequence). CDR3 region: CASSPGTSGIEQYF. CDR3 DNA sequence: TGTGCCAGCAGTCCCGGGACTAGCGGGATCGAGCAGTACTTC.

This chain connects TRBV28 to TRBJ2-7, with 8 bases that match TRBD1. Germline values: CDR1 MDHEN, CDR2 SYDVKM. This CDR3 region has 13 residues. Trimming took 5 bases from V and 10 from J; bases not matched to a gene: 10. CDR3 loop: CASSPGQGRAQYF. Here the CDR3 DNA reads TGTGCCAGCAGTCCTGGACAGGGAAGGGCTCAGTACTTC.

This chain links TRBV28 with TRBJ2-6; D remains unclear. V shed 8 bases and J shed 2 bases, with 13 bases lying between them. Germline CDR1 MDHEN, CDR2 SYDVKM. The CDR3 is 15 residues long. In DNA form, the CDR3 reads TGTGCCAGCGGCCGCCCTTCCCCTGGGGCCAACGTCCTGACTTTC. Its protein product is CASGRPSPGANVLTF.

CDR3 DNA sequence: TGCAGCGTTGTAGGACAGGGAATACCTCCCTATGGCTACACCTTC. Encoded protein: CSVVGQGIPPYGYTF. J is TRBJ1-2 and V is TRBV29-1; 8 nucleotides match TRBD1. Unmatched junction bases numbered 11, after V lost 4 bases and J lost 4 bases. The CDR3 runs 15 residues. The germline V gene encodes CDR1 SQVTM and CDR2 ANQGSEA.

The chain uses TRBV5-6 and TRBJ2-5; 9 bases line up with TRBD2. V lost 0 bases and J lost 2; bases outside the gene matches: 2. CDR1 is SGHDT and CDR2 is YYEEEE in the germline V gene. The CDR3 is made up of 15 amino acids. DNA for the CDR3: TGTGCCAGCAGCTTGGGGCTAGCGGGGCAAGAGACCCAGTACTTC. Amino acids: CASSLGLAGQETQYF.

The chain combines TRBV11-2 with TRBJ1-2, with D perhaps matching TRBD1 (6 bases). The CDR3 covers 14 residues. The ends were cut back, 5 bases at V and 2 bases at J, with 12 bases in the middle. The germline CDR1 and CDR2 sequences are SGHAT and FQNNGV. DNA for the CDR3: TGTGCCAGCAGCGCCCTAACAGGGAACTATGGCTACACCTTC. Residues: CASSALTGNYGYTF.

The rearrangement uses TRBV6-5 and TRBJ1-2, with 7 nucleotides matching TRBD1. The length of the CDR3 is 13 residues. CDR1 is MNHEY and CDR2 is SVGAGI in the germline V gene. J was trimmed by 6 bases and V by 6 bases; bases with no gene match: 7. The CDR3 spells CASSLDRADGYTF. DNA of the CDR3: TGTGCCAGCAGCCTTGACAGGGCCGATGGCTACACCTTC.

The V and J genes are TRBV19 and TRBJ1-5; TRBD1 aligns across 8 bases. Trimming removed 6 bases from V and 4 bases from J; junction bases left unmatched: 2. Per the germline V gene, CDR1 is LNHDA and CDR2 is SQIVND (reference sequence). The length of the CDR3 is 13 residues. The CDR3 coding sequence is TGTGCCAGTAGGAACAGGGGGAATCAGCCCCAGCATTTT. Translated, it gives CASRNRGNQPQHF.

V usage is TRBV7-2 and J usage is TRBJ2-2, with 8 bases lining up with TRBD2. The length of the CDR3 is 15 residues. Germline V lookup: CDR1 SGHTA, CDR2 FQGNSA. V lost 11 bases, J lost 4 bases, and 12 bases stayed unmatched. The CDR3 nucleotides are TGTGCCTCCAAGGGCGGGGGGCCGGTCACCGGGGAGCTGTTTTTT. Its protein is CASKGGGPVTGELFF.

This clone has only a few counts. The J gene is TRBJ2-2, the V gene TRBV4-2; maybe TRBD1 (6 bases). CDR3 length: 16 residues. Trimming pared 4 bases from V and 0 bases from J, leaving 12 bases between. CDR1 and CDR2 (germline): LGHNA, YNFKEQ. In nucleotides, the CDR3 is TGTGCCAGCAGCCCCAAGAGGACAGCGAACACCGGGGAGCTGTTTTTT. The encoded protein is CASSPKRTANTGELFF.

Here the CDR3 reads CASSSISGRPSEQYF. Here the CDR3 DNA reads TGTGCCAGCAGTTCCATTAGCGGGAGGCCGAGCGAGCAGTACTTC. V gene TRBV28 combines with J gene TRBJ2-7; 10 positions agree with TRBD2. Germline V gene data show CDR1 as MDHEN and CDR2 as SYDVKM. The V segment lost 4 bases and the J segment 6 bases; nucleotides outside the gene matches: 9. CDR3 length: 15 residues.

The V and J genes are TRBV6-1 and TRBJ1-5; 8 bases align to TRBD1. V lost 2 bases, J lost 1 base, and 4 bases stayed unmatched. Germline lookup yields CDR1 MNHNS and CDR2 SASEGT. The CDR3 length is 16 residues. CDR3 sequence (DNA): TGTGCCAGCAGTGAAAGGGACAGGCCAAGCAATCAGCCCCAGCATTTT. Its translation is CASSERDRPSNQPQHF.

DNA for the CDR3: TGTGCCAGCAGCTTAATGGCAGGCGCCGGGGAGCTGTTTTTT. Translated: CASSLMAGAGELFF. The gene calls are TRBV11-2 and TRBJ2-2, with unresolved D. The germline V gene has CDR1 SGHAT and CDR2 FQNNGV. The V and J ends lost 2 bases and 6 bases respectively, with 10 bases between them. The CDR3 has 14 residues.

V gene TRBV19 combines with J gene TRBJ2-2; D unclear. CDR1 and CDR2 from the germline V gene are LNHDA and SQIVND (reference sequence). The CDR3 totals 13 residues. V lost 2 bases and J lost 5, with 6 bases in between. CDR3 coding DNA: TGTGCCAGTAGTATACATGAGACCGGGGAGCTGTTTTTT. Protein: CASSIHETGELFF.

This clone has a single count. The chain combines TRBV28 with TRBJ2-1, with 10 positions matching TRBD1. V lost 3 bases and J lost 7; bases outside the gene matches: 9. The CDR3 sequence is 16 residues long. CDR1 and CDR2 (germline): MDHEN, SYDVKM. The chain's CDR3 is CASSFYSGQGLNEQFF. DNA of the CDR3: TGTGCCAGCAGTTTTTATTCGGGACAGGGGTTGAATGAGCAGTTCTTC.

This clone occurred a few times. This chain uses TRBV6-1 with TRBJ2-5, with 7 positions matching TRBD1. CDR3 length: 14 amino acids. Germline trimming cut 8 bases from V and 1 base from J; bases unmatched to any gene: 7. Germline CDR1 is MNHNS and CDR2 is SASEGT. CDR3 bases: TGTGCCAGCGGGACAGAAAATCTCCAAGAGACCCAGTACTTC. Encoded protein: CASGTENLQETQYF.

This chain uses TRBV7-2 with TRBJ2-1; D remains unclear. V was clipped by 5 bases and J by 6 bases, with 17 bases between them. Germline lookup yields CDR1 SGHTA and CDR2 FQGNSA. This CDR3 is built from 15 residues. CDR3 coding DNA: TGTGCCAGCAGCACGCGGAGTCTTGTCAGCAATGAGCAGTTCTTC. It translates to CASSTRSLVSNEQFF.

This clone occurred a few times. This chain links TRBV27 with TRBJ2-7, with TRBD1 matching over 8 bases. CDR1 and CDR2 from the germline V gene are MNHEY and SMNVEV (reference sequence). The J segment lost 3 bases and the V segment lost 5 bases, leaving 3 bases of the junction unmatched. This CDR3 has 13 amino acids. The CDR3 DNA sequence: TGTGCCAGCAGTATCGACAGGGGCTACGAGCAGTACTTC. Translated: CASSIDRGYEQYF.